This T cell receptor beta chain was recovered during a study of CD8 T cells in ankylosing spondylitis. One entry per CDR3 protein, called by TCRdb with MiXCR from the 5' RACE reads. The table lists 200,000 to 300,000 distinct CDR3 sequences, 10% to 13% of them singletons. This clonotype occurred many times. The sample comprised blood, either unsorted or a sorted T cell fraction (not recorded which). The receptor was derived from a male donor with ankylosing spondylitis or in good health (not recorded which).

As DNA, the CDR3 is TGTGCCAGCAGTGGGGACAGCATACGCTACACCTTC. Translated, it gives CASSGDSIRYTF. V gene TRBV2 combines with J gene TRBJ1-2; 7 nucleotides agree with TRBD1. The CDR3 is made up of 12 amino acids. The ends lost 4 bases at V and 9 bases at J; junction bases unmatched: 5. The V gene's germline CDR1 is SNHLY and CDR2 FYNNEI. Combining the CDR3 with reference TRBV2 and TRBJ1-2 gives the whole variable domain EPEVTQTPSHQVTQMGQEVILRCVPISNHLYFYWYRQILGQKVEFLVSFYNNEISEKSEIFDDQFSVERPDGSNFTLKIRSTKLEDSAMYFCASSGDSIRYTFGSGTRLTVV.